The sequence of this T cell receptor beta chain was determined in a study of OX40 agonist ivuxolimab in advanced cancers. Findings and limits, study-wide: The mean number of expanded clones was higher in CD8+ T cells than in CD4+. Among patients with partial responses at 0.1-3.0 mg/kg, clonal expansion was among the lowest.

As regards this clone: Its antigen is still unknown.

This CDR3 contains 14 residues. V was clipped by 6 bases and J by 4 bases, with 16 bases between them. In germline, CDR1 is MNHNY, CDR2 SVGAGI (reference sequence). The table came from immunoSEQ multiplex PCR; TCRdb's copy has only in-frame clones and leaves some out. This sample has just under 65,000 clones, with about 90% found just once. Autoimmune disease history or systemic immunosuppression led to patient exclusion. Sequencing was performed on CD4+ or CD8+ T cells sorted from blood, taken in a trial of the OX40 agonist ivuxolimab. This receptor was taken from an adult with an advanced solid tumor such as melanoma, head and neck, liver or kidney cancer. The chain carries TRBV6-6 and TRBJ2-7; D tentatively fits TRBD1 or TRBD2 (6 bases each). The CDR3 coding sequence is TGTGCCAGCAGCTCCGCGGGACATCTTTACGAGCAGTACTTC. Translated, it gives CASSSAGHLYEQYF.